This TCR beta chain was sequenced during a study of CD8+CD57+ T cells in acquired aplastic anemia. Across the study: CD4+ and CD8+ cells, once sorted, gave DNA averaging approximately 3.4 ug. Study-wide results and caveats: Significance was not reached for CD8+ Simpson's diversity between patients and controls. Between patients and controls, about 30 CD8+ CDR3 sequences were found in common.

For this clonotype: As yet, its antigen is unknown.

Sequenced patients had shown CD8+CD57+ cell expansion by flow cytometry. Diagnosis of severe acquired aplastic anemia applied to all patients. Looked up from germline, CDR1 is SGHTA and CDR2 is FQGTGA. The V and J ends lost 5 bases and 5 bases respectively, with 10 bases between them. This CDR3 has 12 amino acids. Genomic DNA constituted the template upon which TCR beta VDJ and CDR3 profiling was performed. MiXCR, applied by TCRdb to the reads, yields one record per CDR3 protein. The repertoire includes about 470,000 distinct CDR3 sequences, around 30% of them detected once, and roughly 0.8% sits in the top ten.

The chain uses TRBV7-3 and TRBJ2-7; possibly TRBD1 for D (5 bases). The source material was sorted CD4+, CD8+, or CD8+CD57+ T cells (not recorded which) from PBMCs. The TCR sequence derives from a human donor with aplastic anemia. In DNA form, the CDR3 reads TGTGCCAGCAGCCCAGGGTACCACGAGCAGTACTTC. Translating it yields CASSPGYHEQYF.